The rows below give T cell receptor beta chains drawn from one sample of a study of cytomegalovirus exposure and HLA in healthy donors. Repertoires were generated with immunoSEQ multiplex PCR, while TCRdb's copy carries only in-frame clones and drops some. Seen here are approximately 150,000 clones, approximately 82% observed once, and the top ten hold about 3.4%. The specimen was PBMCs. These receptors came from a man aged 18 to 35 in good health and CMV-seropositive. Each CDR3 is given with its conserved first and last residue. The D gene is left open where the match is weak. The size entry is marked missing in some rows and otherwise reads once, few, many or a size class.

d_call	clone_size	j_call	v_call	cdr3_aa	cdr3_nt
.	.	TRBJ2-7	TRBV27	CASSFSTSYEQYF	TGTGCCAGCAGTTTCTCTACCTCCTACGAGCAGTACTTC
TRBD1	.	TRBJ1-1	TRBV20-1	CSAPRQGPAFF	TGCAGTGCACCTCGACAGGGACCAGCTTTCTTT
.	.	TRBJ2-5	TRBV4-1	CASSQVGVQQETQYF	TGCGCCAGCAGCCAAGTAGGAGTTCAACAAGAGACCCAGTACTTC
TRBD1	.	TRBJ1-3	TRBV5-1	CASSQGAGGNTIYF	TGCGCCAGCAGCCAGGGGGCCGGTGGAAACACCATATATTTT
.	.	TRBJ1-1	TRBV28	CASSRGGAFF	TGTGCCAGCAGTAGGGGGGGCGCTTTCTTT
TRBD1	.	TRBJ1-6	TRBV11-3	CASSLEQGANGNSPLHF	TGTGCCAGCAGCTTAGAACAGGGGGCGAACGGTAATTCACCCCTCCACTTT
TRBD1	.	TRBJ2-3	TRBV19	CASSMSPRGSTDTQYF	TGTGCCAGTAGTATGAGTCCCAGGGGGTCCACAGATACGCAGTATTTT
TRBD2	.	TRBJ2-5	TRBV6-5	CASSPRTSGQETQYF	TGTGCCAGCAGCCCCCGGACTAGCGGGCAAGAGACCCAGTACTTC
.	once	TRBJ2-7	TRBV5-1	CASSWGTGNYEQYF	TGCGCCAGCAGCTGGGGGACTGGCAACTACGAGCAGTACTTC
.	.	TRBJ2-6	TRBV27	CASKGWSSGANVLTF	TGTGCCAGCAAGGGGTGGTCGTCTGGGGCCAACGTCCTGACTTTC
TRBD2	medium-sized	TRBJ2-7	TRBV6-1	CASSEEGETSGTHEQYF	TGTGCCAGCAGTGAAGAGGGGGAGACTAGCGGGACCCACGAGCAGTACTTC
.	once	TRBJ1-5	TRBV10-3	CAISGGGGKGPQHF	TGTGCCATCAGTGGGGGCGGCGGCAAGGGGCCCCAGCATTTT
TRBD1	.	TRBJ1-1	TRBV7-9	CASSFWTGGSTEAFF	TGTGCCAGCAGCTTTTGGACAGGGGGGAGCACTGAAGCTTTCTTT
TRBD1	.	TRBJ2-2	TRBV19	CASSDPGQGYTGELFF	TGTGCCAGTAGCGATCCCGGACAGGGATACACCGGGGAGCTGTTTTTT
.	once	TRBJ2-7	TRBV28	CASSPSSVDRSYEQYF	TGTGCCAGCAGCCCGTCTTCTGTAGACAGATCCTACGAGCAGTACTTC
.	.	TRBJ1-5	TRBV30	CAWSVGAGTSMGPQHF	TGTGCCTGGAGCGTAGGGGCAGGGACATCGATGGGGCCCCAGCATTTT
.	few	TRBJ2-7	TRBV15	CATSNIGVNEQYF	TGTGCCACCAGCAATATAGGGGTTAACGAGCAGTACTTC
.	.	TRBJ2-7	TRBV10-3	CAISARDSRSYEQYF	TGTGCCATCAGTGCCCGGGACTCCCGATCCTACGAGCAGTACTTC
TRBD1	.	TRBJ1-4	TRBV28	CASSLYRGGEKLFF	TGTGCCAGCAGTTTGTACAGGGGAGGAGAAAAACTGTTTTTT
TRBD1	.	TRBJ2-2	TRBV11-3	CASSRDRATGELFF	TGTGCCAGCAGCCGGGACAGGGCCACCGGGGAGCTGTTTTTT
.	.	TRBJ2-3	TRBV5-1	CASSLAHAGTLNTDTQYF	TGCGCCAGCAGCTTGGCCCATGCGGGGACTCTTAACACAGATACGCAGTATTTT
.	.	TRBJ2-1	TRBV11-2	CASSLGAASPYNEQFF	TGTGCCAGCAGCTTAGGAGCGGCAAGCCCTTACAATGAGCAGTTCTTC
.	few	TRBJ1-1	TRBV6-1	CASSDTGNTEAFF	TGTGCCAGCAGCGATACAGGGAACACTGAAGCTTTCTTT
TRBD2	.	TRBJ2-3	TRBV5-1	CASSLVAGGTDTQYF	TGCGCCAGCAGCTTGGTGGCGGGAGGGACAGATACGCAGTATTTT
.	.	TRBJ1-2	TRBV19	CASSVGEGVDGGYTF	TGTGCCAGTAGTGTAGGGGAAGGGGTTGATGGAGGCTACACCTTC
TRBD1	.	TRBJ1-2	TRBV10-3	CAIRTGGEGRGYTF	TGTGCCATCAGGACAGGGGGCGAGGGTCGTGGCTACACCTTC
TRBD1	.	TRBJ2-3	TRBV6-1	CASARQGAVTDTQYF	TGTGCCAGCGCTAGACAGGGGGCTGTGACAGATACGCAGTATTTT
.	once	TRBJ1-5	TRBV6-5	CASSYSSGSNQPQHF	TGTGCCAGCAGTTACTCGAGCGGGAGCAATCAGCCCCAGCATTTT
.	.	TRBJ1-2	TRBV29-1	CSVEQGWDNYGYTF	TGCAGCGTTGAGCAGGGGTGGGATAACTATGGCTACACCTTC
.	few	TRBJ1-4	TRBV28	CASRDTGGGNEKLFF	TGTGCCAGCCGGGATACGGGCGGCGGTAATGAAAAACTGTTTTTT